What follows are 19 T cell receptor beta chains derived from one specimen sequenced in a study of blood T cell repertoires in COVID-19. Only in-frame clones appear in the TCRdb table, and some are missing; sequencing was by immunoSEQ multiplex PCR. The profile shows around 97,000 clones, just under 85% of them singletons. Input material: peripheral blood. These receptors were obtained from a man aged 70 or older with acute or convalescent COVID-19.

The CDR3 region has the DNA TGTGCCAGTAAGGTGGGCAGGGGCGGCACTGAAGCTTTCTTT. Its protein product is CASKVGRGGTEAFF. The J gene is TRBJ1-1, the V gene TRBV19, with D perhaps matching TRBD1 (6 bases). Germline CDR1 reads LNHDA; CDR2 reads SQIVND (reference sequence). V lost 7 bases and J 4 bases, leaving 16 bases between the germline ends. The CDR3 contains 14 residues.

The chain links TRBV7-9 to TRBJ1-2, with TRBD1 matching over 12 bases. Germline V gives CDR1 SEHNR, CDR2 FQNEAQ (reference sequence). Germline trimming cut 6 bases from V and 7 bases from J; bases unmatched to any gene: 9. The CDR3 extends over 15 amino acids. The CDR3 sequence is CASSSGTGGGRGYTF. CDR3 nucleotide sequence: TGTGCCAGCAGTTCCGGGACAGGGGGCGGTCGTGGCTACACCTTC. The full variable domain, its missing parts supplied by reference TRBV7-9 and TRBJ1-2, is DTGVSQNPRHKITKRGQNVTFRCDPISEHNRLYWYRQTLGQGPEFLTYFQNEAQLEKSRLLSDRFSAERPKGSFSTLEIQRTEQGDSAMYLCASSSGTGGGRGYTFGSGTRLTVV.

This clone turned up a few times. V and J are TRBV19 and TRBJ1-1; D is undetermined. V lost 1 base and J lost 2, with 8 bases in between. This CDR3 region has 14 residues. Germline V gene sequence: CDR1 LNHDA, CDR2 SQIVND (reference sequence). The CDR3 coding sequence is TGTGCCAGTAGTATAGGAGACTTTAACACTGAAGCTTTCTTT. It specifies CASSIGDFNTEAFF.

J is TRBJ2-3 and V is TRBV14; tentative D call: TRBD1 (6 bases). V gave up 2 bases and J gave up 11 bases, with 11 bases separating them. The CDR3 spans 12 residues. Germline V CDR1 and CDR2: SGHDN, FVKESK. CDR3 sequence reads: CASSQTGFGQYF. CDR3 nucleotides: TGTGCCAGCAGCCAAACAGGGTTTGGGCAGTATTTT.

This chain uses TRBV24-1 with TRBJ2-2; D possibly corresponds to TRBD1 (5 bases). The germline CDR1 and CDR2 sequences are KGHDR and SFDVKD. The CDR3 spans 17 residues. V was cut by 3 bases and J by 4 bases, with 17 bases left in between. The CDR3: CATSDPPDGAATGELFF. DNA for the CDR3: TGTGCCACCAGTGATCCGCCAGATGGGGCAGCCACCGGGGAGCTGTTTTTT.

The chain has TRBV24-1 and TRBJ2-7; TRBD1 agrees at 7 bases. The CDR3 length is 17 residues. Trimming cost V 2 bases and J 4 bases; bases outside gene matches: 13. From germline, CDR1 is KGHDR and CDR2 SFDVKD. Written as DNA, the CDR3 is TGTGCCACCAGTGATTCCCCCGGCAGGGGGATCTCTTACGAGCAGTACTTC. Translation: CATSDSPGRGISYEQYF.

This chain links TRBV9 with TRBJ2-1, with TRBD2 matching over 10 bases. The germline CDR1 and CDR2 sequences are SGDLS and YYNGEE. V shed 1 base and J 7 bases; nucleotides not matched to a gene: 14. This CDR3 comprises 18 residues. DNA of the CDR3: TGTGCCAGCAGCGTATTTCCTAGCGGGGGAATATCCGGGAATGAGCAGTTCTTC. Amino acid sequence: CASSVFPSGGISGNEQFF.

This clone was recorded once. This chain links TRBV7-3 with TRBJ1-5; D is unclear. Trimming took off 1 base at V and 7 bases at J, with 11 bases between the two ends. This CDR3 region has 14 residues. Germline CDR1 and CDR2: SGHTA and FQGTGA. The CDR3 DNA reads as TGTGCCAGCAGCTTAAGACACGGTAGGCAGCCCCAGCATTTT. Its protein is CASSLRHGRQPQHF. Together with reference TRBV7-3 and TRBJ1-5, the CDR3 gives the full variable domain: GAGVSQTPSNKVTEKGKYVELRCDPISGHTALYWYRQSLGQGPEFLIYFQGTGAADDSGLPNDRFFAVRPEGSVSTLKIQRTERGDSAVYLCASSLRHGRQPQHFGDGTRLSIL.

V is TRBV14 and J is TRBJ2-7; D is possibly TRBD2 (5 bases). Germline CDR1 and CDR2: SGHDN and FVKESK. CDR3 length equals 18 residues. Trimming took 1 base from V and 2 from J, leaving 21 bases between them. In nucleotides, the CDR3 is TGTGCCAGCAGCCAAGCCGTCTCGTACGGGATAACCACCTACGAGCAGTACTTC. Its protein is CASSQAVSYGITTYEQYF.

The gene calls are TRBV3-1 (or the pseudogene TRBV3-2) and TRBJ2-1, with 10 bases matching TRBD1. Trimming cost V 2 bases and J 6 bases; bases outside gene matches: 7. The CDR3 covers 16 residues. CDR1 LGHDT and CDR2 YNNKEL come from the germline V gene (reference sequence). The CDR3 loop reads CASSQTGTGVLNEQFF. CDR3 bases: TGTGCCAGCAGCCAAACCGGGACAGGGGTTCTCAATGAGCAGTTCTTC.

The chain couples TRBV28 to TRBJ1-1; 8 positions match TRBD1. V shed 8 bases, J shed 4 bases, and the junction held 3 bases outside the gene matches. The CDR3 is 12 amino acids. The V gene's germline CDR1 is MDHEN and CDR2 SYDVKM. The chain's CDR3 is CASGTGSTEAFF. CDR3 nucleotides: TGTGCCAGCGGGACAGGTAGCACTGAAGCTTTCTTT.

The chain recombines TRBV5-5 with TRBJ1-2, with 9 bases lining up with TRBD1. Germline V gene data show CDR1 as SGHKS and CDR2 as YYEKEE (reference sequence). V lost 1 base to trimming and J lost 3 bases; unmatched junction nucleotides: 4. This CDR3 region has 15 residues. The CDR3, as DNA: TGTGCCAGCAGCTTGAGGGACAGGGTCGACTATGGCTACACCTTC. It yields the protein CASSLRDRVDYGYTF.

The CDR3 loop is CASSLRGQRNTIYF. The CDR3 DNA reads as TGTGCCAGTAGCCTCAGGGGGCAAAGAAACACCATATATTTT. The rearrangement uses TRBV19 and TRBJ1-3; 8 positions match TRBD1. The CDR3 spans 14 residues. J was trimmed by 5 bases and V by 6 bases; bases with no gene match: 6. Germline V lookup: CDR1 LNHDA, CDR2 SQIVND (reference sequence).

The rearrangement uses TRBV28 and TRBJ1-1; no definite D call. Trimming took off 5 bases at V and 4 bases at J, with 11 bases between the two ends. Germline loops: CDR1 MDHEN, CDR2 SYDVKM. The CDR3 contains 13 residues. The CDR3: CASSITVGTEAFF. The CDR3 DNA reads TGTGCCAGCAGTATCACAGTGGGCACTGAAGCTTTCTTT.

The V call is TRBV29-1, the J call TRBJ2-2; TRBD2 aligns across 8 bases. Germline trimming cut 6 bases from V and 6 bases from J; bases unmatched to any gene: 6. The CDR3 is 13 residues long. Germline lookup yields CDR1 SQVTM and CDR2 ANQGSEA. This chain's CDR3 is CSVRGRWAGELFF. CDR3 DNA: TGCAGCGTCCGCGGGAGGTGGGCCGGGGAGCTGTTTTTT.

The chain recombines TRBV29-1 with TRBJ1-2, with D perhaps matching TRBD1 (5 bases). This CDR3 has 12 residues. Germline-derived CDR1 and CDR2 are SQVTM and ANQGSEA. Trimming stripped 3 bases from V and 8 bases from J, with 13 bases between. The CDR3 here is CSVERSDTGYTF. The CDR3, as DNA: TGCAGCGTTGAGCGTTCGGACACCGGCTACACCTTC.

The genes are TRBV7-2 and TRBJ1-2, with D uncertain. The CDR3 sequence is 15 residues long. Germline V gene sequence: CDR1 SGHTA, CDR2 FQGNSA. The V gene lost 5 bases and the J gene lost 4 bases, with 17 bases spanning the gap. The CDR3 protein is CASSPREGSVYGYTF. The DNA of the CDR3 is TGTGCCAGCAGCCCCCGGGAAGGGTCGGTCTATGGCTACACCTTC.

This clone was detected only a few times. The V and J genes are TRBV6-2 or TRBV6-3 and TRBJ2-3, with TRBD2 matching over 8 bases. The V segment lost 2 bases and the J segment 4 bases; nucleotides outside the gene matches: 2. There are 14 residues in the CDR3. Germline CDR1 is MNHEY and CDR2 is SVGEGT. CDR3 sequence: CASSYAGGPDTQYF. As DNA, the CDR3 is TGTGCCAGCAGTTACGCGGGGGGCCCAGATACGCAGTATTTT.

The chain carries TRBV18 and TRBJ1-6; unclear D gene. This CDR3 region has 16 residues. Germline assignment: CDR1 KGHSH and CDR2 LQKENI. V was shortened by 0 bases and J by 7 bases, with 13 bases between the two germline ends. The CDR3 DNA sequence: TGTGCCAGCTCACCACCTACCCAGGCCCCAAATTCACCCCTCCACTTT. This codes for CASSPPTQAPNSPLHF.